Following are 19 T cell receptor beta chains from one sample sequenced in a study of blood T cell repertoires in COVID-19. The table came from immunoSEQ multiplex PCR; TCRdb's copy has only in-frame clones and leaves some out. The top ten hold around 6.8% of the sample, which has fewer than 350,000 clones, around 90% seen once. Sequencing input: peripheral blood. The receptors derive from a woman aged 25 to 39 with COVID-19, enrolled during active disease.

The chain carries TRBV29-1 and TRBJ2-7; 7 nucleotides match TRBD1. The CDR3 is 13 residues long. J was trimmed by 1 base and V by 7 bases; bases with no gene match: 7. The germline V gene has CDR1 SQVTM and CDR2 ANQGSEA. The CDR3 DNA reads as TGCAGCGCTGAGGGGGCAGGTTCCTACGAGCAGTACTTC. It encodes CSAEGAGSYEQYF.

J is TRBJ2-1 and V is TRBV29-1, with 15 positions matching TRBD2. This CDR3 is 17 amino acids long. Germline trimming cut 7 bases from V and 0 bases from J; bases unmatched to any gene: 7. Looked up from germline, CDR1 is SQVTM and CDR2 is ANQGSEA. This CDR3 is CSASGTSGRTSYNEQFF. DNA for the CDR3: TGCAGCGCCTCCGGGACTAGCGGGAGGACCTCCTACAATGAGCAGTTCTTC.

The genes are TRBV5-1 and TRBJ1-1; perhaps TRBD1 as D (5 bases). Germline V lookup: CDR1 SGHRS, CDR2 YFSETQ. Trimming stripped 4 bases from V and 1 base from J, with 14 bases between. The CDR3 is 15 residues long. The CDR3 nucleotides read TGCGCCAGCAGCCTTTCAGGGAAAGCGAACACTGAAGCTTTCTTT. Translating it yields CASSLSGKANTEAFF. The variable domain in full, completed from reference TRBV5-1 and TRBJ1-1, reads KAGVTQTPRYLIKTRGQQVTLSCSPISGHRSVSWYQQTPGQGLQFLFEYFSETQRNKGNFPGRFSGRQFSNSRSEMNVSTLELGDSALYLCASSLSGKANTEAFFGQGTRLTVV.

J is TRBJ2-7 and V is TRBV6-1; D perhaps matches TRBD2 (6 bases). This CDR3 region has 13 residues. Germline V gene lookup returns CDR1 MNHNS and CDR2 SASEGT. Trimming took 3 bases from V and 3 from J, leaving 9 bases between them. For the CDR3, the DNA is TGTGCCAGCAGTGACGGGACTTTCTACGAGCAGTACTTC. Translated: CASSDGTFYEQYF.

The genes are TRBV3-1 (or the pseudogene TRBV3-2) and TRBJ1-5; D possibly corresponds to TRBD1 (5 bases). Germline CDR1 reads LGHDT; CDR2 reads YNNKEL (reference sequence). This CDR3 has 15 residues. The V end was cut by 6 bases, the J end by 1 base, with 13 bases between. CDR3 loop: CASSFGGDSNQPQHF. The CDR3 bases are TGTGCCAGCAGTTTCGGGGGGGACAGCAATCAGCCCCAGCATTTT.

The chain employs TRBV2 and TRBJ2-2; TRBD2 might be the D (5 bases). The CDR3 spans 14 residues. CDR1 is SNHLY and CDR2 is FYNNEI in the germline V gene. The germline V and J ends were trimmed by 7 bases and 5 bases, with 14 bases remaining between them. CDR3 in amino acids: CASTYTGRTGELFF. CDR3 in DNA: TGTGCCAGCACTTACACGGGAAGGACCGGGGAGCTGTTTTTT.

The chain has TRBV30 and TRBJ2-7; D possibly corresponds to TRBD2 (5 bases). Germline V gives CDR1 GTSNPN, CDR2 SVGIG (reference sequence). Trimming removed 3 bases from V and 4 bases from J, with 19 bases in between. The CDR3 sequence is 15 residues long. The CDR3 coding sequence is TGTGCCTGGAGCGCTCGGGATGGCGGGTGGTACGAGCAGTACTTC. This codes for CAWSARDGGWYEQYF.

The V and J genes are TRBV10-3 and TRBJ1-5; D is ambiguous. Trimming left V 6 bases short and J 6 bases short, with 12 bases between. Germline V gene sequence: CDR1 ENHRY, CDR2 SYGVKD. The CDR3 is 13 amino acids. CDR3 DNA sequence: TGTGCCATCAGCGGTGATGGTGGTCAGCCCCAGCATTTT. This codes for CAISGDGGQPQHF.

The chain carries TRBV30 and TRBJ1-1; 9 bases align to TRBD1. With 0 bases clipped from V and 6 bases from J, the junction kept 11 bases outside the gene matches. This CDR3 is built from 16 residues. The germline V gene encodes CDR1 GTSNPN and CDR2 SVGIG (reference sequence). The CDR3 loop is CAWSVQPGQGMAEAFF. DNA of the CDR3: TGTGCCTGGAGTGTACAACCGGGACAGGGTATGGCTGAAGCTTTCTTT.

The rearrangement uses TRBV5-4 and TRBJ2-4, with 7 bases identical to TRBD1. CDR3 length: 13 residues. CDR1 is SGHNT and CDR2 is YYREEE in the germline V gene (reference sequence). Trimming took 4 bases from V and 8 from J; bases not matched to a gene: 6. The CDR3 here is CASSRGQRDIQYF. The CDR3 coding sequence is TGTGCCAGCAGCAGGGGACAGAGGGACATTCAGTACTTC.

J is TRBJ2-7 and V is TRBV27; D perhaps matches TRBD1 (6 bases). The germline CDR1 and CDR2 sequences are MNHEY and SMNVEV (reference sequence). CDR3 length: 16 residues. V was trimmed by 2 bases and J by 3 bases, leaving 17 bases between them. In nucleotides, the CDR3 is TGTGCCAGCAGTTTAAGTTCCCCGGCCAGGGGCTACGAGCAGTACTTC. Translated, it gives CASSLSSPARGYEQYF.

The rearrangement joins TRBV27 to TRBJ1-2; possibly TRBD1 for D (6 bases). V was pared by 4 bases and J by 4 bases, with 10 bases between. CDR1 is MNHEY and CDR2 is SMNVEV in the germline V gene (reference sequence). The CDR3 consists of 13 residues. The CDR3: CASSSTGIYGYTF. In nucleotides, the CDR3 is TGTGCCAGCAGTTCGACAGGAATCTATGGCTACACCTTC.

This sequence joins TRBV19 and TRBJ2-3; 7 nucleotides align to TRBD1. Germline V gene data show CDR1 as LNHDA and CDR2 as SQIVND (reference sequence). The CDR3 totals 15 residues. Germline trimming cut 3 bases from V and 3 bases from J; bases unmatched to any gene: 6. The CDR3 nucleotides read TGTGCCAGTAGTATTCGGCAGGGGGAAACAGATACGCAGTATTTT. It encodes CASSIRQGETDTQYF.

This clone has a handful of counts. V usage is TRBV10-3 and J usage is TRBJ2-1; TRBD2 matches at 16 bases. Germline CDR1 reads ENHRY; CDR2 reads SYGVKD. J was trimmed by 8 bases and V by 11 bases; bases with no gene match: 15. There are 17 residues in the CDR3. In DNA form, the CDR3 reads TGTGCCTCCGGAACGGGACTAGCGGGAGGGATGTACGATGAGCAGTTCTTC. It is translated as CASGTGLAGGMYDEQFF.

The chain is built from TRBV29-1 and TRBJ2-2; tentatively, D is TRBD2 (5 bases). Deletions cut 4 bases from V and 1 base from J, with 7 bases between. Germline V lookup: CDR1 SQVTM, CDR2 ANQGSEA. This CDR3 has 13 residues. The CDR3 loop reads CSVASGNTGELFF. CDR3 sequence (DNA): TGCAGCGTTGCCAGCGGGAACACCGGGGAGCTGTTTTTT.

The chain employs TRBV6-5 and TRBJ1-1; D uncertain. Per germline, CDR1 MNHEY and CDR2 SVGAGI. V shed 6 bases and J shed 4 bases, with 12 bases lying between them. This CDR3 has 13 amino acids. CDR3 amino acids: CASRRQRITEAFF. The CDR3 bases are TGTGCCAGCAGACGTCAGAGGATCACTGAAGCTTTCTTT.

The chain has TRBV2 and TRBJ1-1; no firm D call. This CDR3 region has 15 residues. Germline CDR1 SNHLY, CDR2 FYNNEI. Deletions cut 2 bases from V and 0 bases from J, with 10 bases between. DNA for the CDR3: TGTGCCAGCAGTGAAAAAAAGAGTATGAACACTGAAGCTTTCTTT. Amino acid sequence: CASSEKKSMNTEAFF.

V is TRBV5-1 and J is TRBJ2-1; weak D call: TRBD2 (6 bases). Per germline, CDR1 SGHRS and CDR2 YFSETQ. The CDR3 spans 15 residues. V was pared by 5 bases and J by 4 bases, with 16 bases between. CDR3 in DNA: TGCGCCAGCAGTCCCTTGGGACGGGAGTACAATGAGCAGTTCTTC. This codes for CASSPLGREYNEQFF.

This chain connects TRBV27 to TRBJ1-3; possibly TRBD1 for D (6 bases). This CDR3 contains 15 residues. From germline, CDR1 is MNHEY and CDR2 SMNVEV (reference sequence). V was trimmed by 5 bases and J by 4 bases, leaving 15 bases between them. The CDR3 sequence: CASSRTGPSGNTIYF. The DNA for the CDR3 is TGTGCCAGCAGTAGAACAGGGCCGTCAGGAAACACCATATATTTT.